Presented here are 8 T cell receptor beta chains from one specimen sequenced in a study of T cell responses to AZD1222 COVID-19 vaccine. The assay was immunoSEQ multiplex PCR, and TCRdb's table has in-frame clones only and misses some. The sample has about 140,000 clones; 80% to 90% are singletons. The material was peripheral blood, obtained on day 0 of AZD1222 vaccination. Receptors were obtained from an adult in good health.

This clone has a handful of counts. CDR3 in amino acids: CASSLGTDSYEQYF. The CDR3 DNA is TGCGCCAGCAGCTTAGGGACAGACTCCTACGAGCAGTACTTC. The chain recombines TRBV5-1 with TRBJ2-7; 7 bases match TRBD1. Per germline, CDR1 SGHRS and CDR2 YFSETQ. This CDR3 is 14 amino acids long. V shed 2 bases, J shed 0 bases, and the junction held 2 bases outside the gene matches.

The CDR3 region has the DNA TGTGCCAGCAGTGAACGGGATAATTCACCCCTCCACTTT. This encodes CASSERDNSPLHF. The chain is built from TRBV6-1 and TRBJ1-6; D gene uncertain. Trimming removed 2 bases from V and 5 bases from J, with 4 bases in between. Per the germline V gene, CDR1 is MNHNS and CDR2 is SASEGT. The CDR3 loop spans 13 amino acids.

The chain couples TRBV7-9 to TRBJ1-1; D possibly corresponds to TRBD1 (5 bases). Germline V gene lookup returns CDR1 SEHNR and CDR2 FQNEAQ (reference sequence). The CDR3 is 13 residues long. The V end was cut by 4 bases, the J end by 3 bases, with 9 bases between. The CDR3 coding sequence is TGTGCCAGCAGCTCGGGGGTCTACACTGAAGCTTTCTTT. Translated: CASSSGVYTEAFF.

V and J are TRBV2 and TRBJ2-3; 10 nucleotides align to TRBD2. The CDR3 length is 14 residues. The germline V gene has CDR1 SNHLY and CDR2 FYNNEI. After removal of 5 bases from V and 6 bases from J, the junction contained 5 bases not matched to a gene. The CDR3 loop is CASSKTSGIDTQYF. CDR3 nucleotide sequence: TGTGCCAGCAGTAAAACTAGCGGGATTGATACGCAGTATTTT.

A single count supports this clone. The chain carries TRBV18 and TRBJ2-1, with 11 bases that match TRBD2. Germline CDR1 reads KGHSH; CDR2 reads LQKENI. CDR3 length equals 16 residues. V lost 6 bases and J lost 3; bases outside the gene matches: 7. The CDR3 bases are TGTGCCAGCTCTCCCATAGCGGGGGGGTTCTACAATGAGCAGTTCTTC. Residues: CASSPIAGGFYNEQFF.

The gene calls are TRBV4-1 and TRBJ1-2; D gene unclear. The length of the CDR3 is 17 residues. Looked up from germline, CDR1 is MGHRA and CDR2 is YSYEKL. The germline V and J ends were trimmed by 3 bases and 4 bases, with 21 bases remaining between them. Here the CDR3 reads CASSHGAGEARGYGYTF. The CDR3 DNA reads TGCGCCAGCAGCCACGGAGCAGGAGAAGCTCGAGGCTATGGCTACACCTTC.

This chain links TRBV30 with TRBJ1-2; 7 bases are shared with TRBD1. The CDR3 sequence is 13 residues long. V was pared by 5 bases and J by 6 bases, with 9 bases of the junction left unmatched. CDR1 is GTSNPN and CDR2 is SVGIG in the germline V gene (reference sequence). The CDR3 loop is CAWSGQYLDGYTF. CDR3 DNA sequence: TGTGCCTGGTCGGGACAGTACTTAGATGGCTACACCTTC.

The V and J genes are TRBV6-4 and TRBJ1-1, with D possibly being TRBD1 (6 bases). The length of the CDR3 is 17 residues. Trimming removed 4 bases from V and 0 bases from J, with 18 bases in between. Per the germline V gene, CDR1 is MRHNA and CDR2 is SNTAGT. The CDR3 DNA reads as TGTGCCAGCAGTGGGGAAGCCCCGAGACAGGTGAACACTGAAGCTTTCTTT. Translation gives CASSGEAPRQVNTEAFF.